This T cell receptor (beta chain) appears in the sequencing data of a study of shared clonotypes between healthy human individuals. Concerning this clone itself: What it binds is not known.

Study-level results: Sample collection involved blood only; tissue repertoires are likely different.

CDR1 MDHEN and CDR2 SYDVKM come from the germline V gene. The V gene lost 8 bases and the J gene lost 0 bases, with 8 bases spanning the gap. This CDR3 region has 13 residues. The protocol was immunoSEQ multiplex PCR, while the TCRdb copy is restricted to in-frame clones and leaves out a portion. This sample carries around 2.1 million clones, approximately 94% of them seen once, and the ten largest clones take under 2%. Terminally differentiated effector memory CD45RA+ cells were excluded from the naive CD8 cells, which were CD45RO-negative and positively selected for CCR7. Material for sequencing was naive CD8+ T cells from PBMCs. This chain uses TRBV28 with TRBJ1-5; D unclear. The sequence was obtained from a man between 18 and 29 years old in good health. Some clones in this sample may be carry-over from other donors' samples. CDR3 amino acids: CASQDNSNQPQHF. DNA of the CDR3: TGTGCCAGCCAAGATAATAGCAATCAGCCCCAGCATTTT.